The TCR beta chain described here comes from a study of T cell responses to AZD1222 COVID-19 vaccine. Findings and caveats of the study: Most donors were white British and more were female, and clonal diversity was possibly underestimated. Nearly half of spike-specific TCRs reportedly go after variant regions that carry no mutations.

With 7 bases removed from V and 11 bases from J, the gap between germline ends came to 20 bases. The CDR3 runs 12 residues. Germline-derived CDR1 and CDR2 are SQVTM and ANQGSEA. This clone was seen a handful of times. As yet, its antigen is unknown. Produced via immunoSEQ multiplex PCR; TCRdb's table is partial and in-frame only. Of approximately 110,000 clones listed, roughly 87% are singletons. This TCR came from an adult in good health. The rearrangement joins TRBV29-1 to TRBJ1-1; D is uncertain. Source: peripheral blood, taken on day 0 of AZD1222 vaccination. The CDR3 region is CSASTAGTVAFF. The DNA of the CDR3 is TGCAGCGCCTCCACGGCGGGAACCGTGGCTTTCTTT. The whole variable domain, filled in from reference TRBV29-1 and TRBJ1-1, reads SAVISQKPSRDICQRGTSLTIQCQVDSQVTMMFWYRQQPGQSLTLIATANQGSEATYESGFVIDKFPISRPNLTFSTLTVSNMSPEDSSIYLCSASTAGTVAFFGQGTRLTVV.